This TCR beta chain came from a study of human CD8 memory T cell subsets. This CDR3 is 17 amino acids long. Germline assignment: CDR1 SGHKS and CDR2 YYEKEE (reference sequence). Early memory CD8+ T cells that were CCR7+ PD-1+ TIGIT+ with exhausted-like traits constituted the TPEX cells. PBMC were drawn from healthy donors' buffy coats. Generation of TCR beta libraries used UMI-labeled 5' RACE. TCRdb re-called the 5' RACE reads and catalogs CDR3 proteins one per entry, DNA excluded. The sample has 7,500 to 9,000 distinct CDR3 sequences; the top ten hold around 15%. The TCR originated in a human donor in good health. Sequenced: CD8+ T cells from PBMCs. This chain links TRBV5-5 with TRBJ2-1; TCRdb outputs TRBD2, but without DNA this stays unchecked. CDR3 loop: CASSLVASGSSYNEQFF.